This T cell receptor (beta chain) originates from a study of a mutant IDH1 vaccine in newly diagnosed glioma. Study-wide background: Vaccine administration was initiated 4-6 weeks following radiotherapy alone, or with temozolomide cycles. There were approximately 62% males and roughly 38% females among treated patients, whose mean age was roughly 40 years. Study-level findings and limits: Most patients, approximately 92%, showed vaccine-induced immune responses.

This clone was seen only a few times. Antigen unknown. Per germline, CDR1 WSHSY and CDR2 SAAADI. CDR3 size: 12 residues. Trimming removed 4 bases from V and 7 bases from J, with 7 bases in between. Profiled with immunoSEQ multiplex PCR; TCRdb holds only in-frame clones, not every one. The sample yields about 90,000 clones, nearly 90% seen once. The time point denotes: week 47, end of study. Each vaccine dose was 300 ug of mutant IDH1 20-mer peptide, with topical imiquimod. The donor cohort comprised cases of new WHO grade 3 or 4 IDH1-mutant, ATRX-lost astrocytoma. The TCR sequence derives from a woman aged 45-59 years with glioma. This chain links TRBV10-2 with TRBJ1-4; unclear D gene. The specimen comprised PBMCs, sampled from a glioma patient whose treatment included an IDH1 peptide vaccine. CDR3 sequence (DNA): TGCGCCAGCAGTGGAATAGGTGAAAAACTGTTTTTT. Its translation is CASSGIGEKLFF.